The rows below give T cell receptor beta chains drawn from one sample of a study of naive and memory T cell subsets. TCRdb itself ran the UMI-ligation and nested PCR reads through MiXCR, one entry per CDR3 protein. Of under 100,000 distinct CDR3 sequences in the sample, 7% were seen once. Sample: central memory CD4+ T cells from blood. The receptors shown here come from a human donor in good health. Both conserved end residues are part of each CDR3. The order of the fields is clone size, J gene, V gene, D gene, CDR3 length, CDR3 protein, CDR3 DNA. The D gene is left open where the match is weak. For some rows the clone size is stated as once, few or many, or as a class when expanded; others skip it.

>NA|TRBJ1-4|TRBV20-1|NA|16
CSARDLVLGLGEKLFF
TGCAGTGCTAGAGATCTGGTGCTCGGTTTAGGTGAAAAACTGTTTTTT
>many|TRBJ2-5|TRBV3-1|TRBD2|15
CASSQLSGGLKTQYF
TGTGCCAGCAGCCAGCTTAGCGGGGGGTTGAAGACCCAGTACTTC
>few|TRBJ2-2|TRBV5-1|NA|15
CASSLVTGPTGELFF
TGCGCCAGCAGCTTGGTAACAGGGCCAACCGGGGAGCTGTTTTTT
>NA|TRBJ2-1|TRBV6-2/TRBV6-3|NA|18
CASSSPPGYLKDYNEQFF
TGTGCCAGCAGTTCCCCGCCCGGCTACCTCAAAGACTACAATGAGCAGTTCTTC
>many|TRBJ1-1|TRBV18|TRBD1|14
CASSRQGRDTEAFF
TGTGCCAGCTCACGACAGGGAAGGGACACTGAAGCTTTCTTT
>NA|TRBJ1-4|TRBV9|TRBD1|14
CASNSGTGNEKLFF
TGTGCCAGCAACTCCGGGACAGGGAATGAAAAACTGTTTTTT
>many|TRBJ1-2|TRBV28|NA|12
CASSIRGLGYTF
TGTGCCAGCAGTATCAGGGGTCTTGGCTACACCTTC
>NA|TRBJ2-3|TRBV5-4|NA|16
CASSGGGLKSTDTQYF
TGTGCCAGCAGCGGTGGGGGCCTCAAGAGCACAGATACGCAGTATTTT
>many|TRBJ1-1|TRBV6-2/TRBV6-3|NA|14
CASSLRGVYTEAFF
TGTGCCAGCAGCCTACGGGGCGTCTACACTGAAGCTTTCTTT
>many|TRBJ1-4|TRBV13|TRBD1|16
CASSQTGTGTRRKLFF
TGTGCCAGCAGCCAAACCGGGACAGGGACCCGTCGGAAACTGTTTTTT
>few|TRBJ2-2|TRBV28|TRBD2|15
CASTRSGRTTGELFF
TGTGCCAGCACCCGCAGCGGGAGGACTACCGGGGAGCTGTTTTTT
>NA|TRBJ2-3|TRBV7-3|NA|13
CASSTQRTDTQYF
TGTGCCAGCAGCACACAGCGCACAGATACGCAGTATTTT
>NA|TRBJ2-7|TRBV20-1|NA|15
CSARDGNHAGIGQYF
TGCAGTGCTAGAGATGGCAACCACGCCGGCATCGGGCAGTACTTC
>many|TRBJ2-5|TRBV29-1|NA|13
CSVEGSNQETQYF
TGCAGCGTTGAAGGGTCCAACCAAGAGACCCAGTACTTC